Given below is one T cell receptor beta chain in context. Its antigen remains unidentified. The record originates from a study of shared clonotypes between healthy human individuals. Overall study results and limits: Rarefaction curves obtained for sorted subsets showed sequencing incomplete despite large depth. As a rule, naive subsets had a larger estimated richness than memory subsets.

V shed 3 bases and J shed 4 bases, with 7 bases lying between them. The CDR3 loop spans 13 amino acids. Per germline, CDR1 PRHDT and CDR2 FYEKMQ (reference sequence). When replicate PCRs were run on sorted subsets, they used 200 to 250 ng DNA, roughly 30,000 T cell genomes. The repertoire was sequenced with immunoSEQ multiplex PCR; TCRdb's copy has only in-frame clones and lacks some. The profile covers some 700,000 clones, with 90% appearing a single time and roughly 36% taken by the ten largest. The clonotype originates from a man in his late teens or twenties in good health. Some clones in this sample may be carry-over from other donors' samples. The rearrangement uses TRBV13 and TRBJ2-1; D might be TRBD2 (5 bases). The sequencing input was memory CD8+ T cells from PBMCs. This sample's subset: CD45RO+ cells pooled with CCR7-negative TemRA cells. This CDR3 is CASSLTTYNEQFF. CDR3 sequence (DNA): TGTGCCAGCAGCTTGACTACATACAATGAGCAGTTCTTC.